The 9 T cell receptor beta chains reported below all come from one sample, sequenced in a study of memory CD4+ T cells and cytomegalovirus serostatus. Single viable CD3+CD4+CD8-CD45RO+ cells were sorted as the memory CD4+ T cells. Repertoires were generated with immunoSEQ multiplex PCR, while TCRdb's copy carries only in-frame clones and drops some. This table has approximately 92,000 clones, 75% to 90% appearing once. Source material: memory CD4+ T cells from blood. These receptor sequences come from an adult in good health and CMV-seropositive.

The V call is TRBV9, the J call TRBJ2-1; either TRBD1 or TRBD2 may supply D (6 bases each). V lost 0 bases, J lost 5 bases, and 9 bases lay in between. This CDR3 has 14 residues. Per the germline V gene, CDR1 is SGDLS and CDR2 is YYNGEE. Here the CDR3 DNA reads TGTGCCAGCAGCGTAGCGGGGGCGGACAATGAGCAGTTCTTC. This translates into CASSVAGADNEQFF.

The V and J genes are TRBV29-1 and TRBJ2-3; D not resolved. Trimming removed 3 bases at V and 2 bases at J, with 9 bases between. The CDR3 consists of 13 residues. Germline V lookup: CDR1 SQVTM, CDR2 ANQGSEA. The CDR3 DNA is TGCAGCGTTGACGGCGCGGCCACAGATACGCAGTATTTT. Its protein is CSVDGAATDTQYF.

The rearrangement links TRBV28 to TRBJ2-3, with 10 bases aligning to TRBD2. V lost 7 bases to trimming and J lost 0 bases; unmatched junction nucleotides: 7. Germline V CDR1 and CDR2: MDHEN, SYDVKM. This CDR3 spans 16 amino acids. The DNA for the CDR3 is TGTGCCAGCAACGTTCTAGCGGGAGCTAGCACAGATACGCAGTATTTT. It codes for CASNVLAGASTDTQYF.

V gene TRBV7-2 combines with J gene TRBJ2-5; D possibly corresponds to TRBD2 (5 bases). The CDR3 covers 14 residues. V shed 1 base and J shed 7 bases, with 13 bases lying between them. The germline V gene encodes CDR1 SGHTA and CDR2 FQGNSA. The CDR3 coding sequence is TGTGCCAGCAGCTTAGGTCCGGGGAAGAGGACCCAGTACTTC. It translates to CASSLGPGKRTQYF. The full variable domain, rest sourced from reference TRBV7-2 and TRBJ2-5, is GAGVSQSPSNKVTEKGKDVELRCDPISGHTALYWYRQSLGQGLEFLIYFQGNSAPDKSGLPSDRFSAERTGGSVSTLTIQRTQQEDSAVYLCASSLGPGKRTQYFGPGTRLLVL.

This chain uses TRBV7-9 with TRBJ1-3; D is perhaps TRBD1 (6 bases). Germline V gene data show CDR1 as SEHNR and CDR2 as FQNEAQ (reference sequence). CDR3 size: 16 residues. The V and J ends lost 1 base and 2 bases respectively, with 12 bases between them. The CDR3 region has the DNA TGTGCCAGCAGCTTAGTGTCCGGGACACCTGGAAACACCATATATTTT. It specifies CASSLVSGTPGNTIYF.

Worth noting for this clone: Its ends do not fully match the called genes, so a read error is possible. The chain employs TRBV7-7 and TRBJ2-1; 8 nucleotides agree with TRBD2. The germline gives CDR1 SSHAT, CDR2 FNYEAQ (reference sequence). The CDR3 runs to 15 residues. DNA of the CDR3: TGTGCTAGCAGCTTAGAACTAGCGGACTACAATGAGCAGTTCTTC. This codes for CASSLELADYNEQFF.

This chain uses TRBV28 with TRBJ2-3; tentative D call: TRBD2 (5 bases). Trimming stripped 5 bases from V and 4 bases from J, with 10 bases between. The CDR3 has 13 residues. The germline gives CDR1 MDHEN, CDR2 SYDVKM. The CDR3 loop reads CASSSGGADTQYF. CDR3 nucleotides: TGTGCCAGCAGTAGTGGAGGCGCAGATACGCAGTATTTT.

CDR3 in DNA: TGTGCCAGCAGCAGGACAGGGGAAGGCGGGGAGCTGTTTTTT. Translation: CASSRTGEGGELFF. The V and J genes are TRBV21-1 and TRBJ2-2; the table's TRBD1 call for D was not verified on the DNA. TRBV21-1 constitutes a pseudogene. The CDR3 loop spans 14 amino acids.

The V call is TRBV10-3, the J call TRBJ2-1, with D perhaps given as TRBD1 or TRBD2 (7 bases each). CDR1 and CDR2 (germline): ENHRY, SYGVKD. The CDR3 sequence is 17 residues long. The ends were cut back, 2 bases at V and 4 bases at J, with 18 bases in the middle. Here the CDR3 reads CAISEPRGREGYNEQFF. In nucleotides, the CDR3 is TGTGCCATCAGTGAGCCCAGGGGGAGGGAGGGGTACAATGAGCAGTTCTTC.